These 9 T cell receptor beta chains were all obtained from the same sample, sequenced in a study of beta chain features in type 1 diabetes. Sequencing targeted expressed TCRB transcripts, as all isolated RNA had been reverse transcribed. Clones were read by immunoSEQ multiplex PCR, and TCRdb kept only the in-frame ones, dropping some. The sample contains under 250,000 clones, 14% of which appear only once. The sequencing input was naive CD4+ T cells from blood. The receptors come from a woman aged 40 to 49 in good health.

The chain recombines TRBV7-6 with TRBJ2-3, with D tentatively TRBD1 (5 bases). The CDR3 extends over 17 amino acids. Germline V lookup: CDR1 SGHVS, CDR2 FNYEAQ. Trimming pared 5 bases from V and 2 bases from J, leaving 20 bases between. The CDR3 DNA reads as TGTGCCAGCAGCCCCCAGGATAGGGGTAGGCTCACAGATACGCAGTATTTT. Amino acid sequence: CASSPQDRGRLTDTQYF. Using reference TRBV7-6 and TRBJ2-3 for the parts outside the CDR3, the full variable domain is GAGVSQSPRYKVTKRGQDVALRCDPISGHVSLYWYRQALGQGPEFLTYFNYEAQQDKSGLPNDRFSAERPEGSISTLTIQRTEQRDSAMYRCASSPQDRGRLTDTQYFGPGTRLTVL.

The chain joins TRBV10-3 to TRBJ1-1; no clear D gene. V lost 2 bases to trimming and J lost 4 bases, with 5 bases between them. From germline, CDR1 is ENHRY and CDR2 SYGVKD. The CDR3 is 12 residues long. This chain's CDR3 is CAISEVSTEAFF. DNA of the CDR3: TGTGCCATCAGTGAGGTCAGCACTGAAGCTTTCTTT.

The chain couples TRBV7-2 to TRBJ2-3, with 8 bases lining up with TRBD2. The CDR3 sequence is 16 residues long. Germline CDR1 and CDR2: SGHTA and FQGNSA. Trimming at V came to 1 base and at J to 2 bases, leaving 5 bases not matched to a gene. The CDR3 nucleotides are TGTGCCAGCAGCTTAGAGGCGGGGGGACTCACAGATACGCAGTATTTT. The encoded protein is CASSLEAGGLTDTQYF. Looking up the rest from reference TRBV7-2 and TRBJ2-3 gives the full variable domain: GAGVSQSPSNKVTEKGKDVELRCDPISGHTALYWYRQSLGQGLEFLIYFQGNSAPDKSGLPSDRFSAERTGGSVSTLTIQRTQQEDSAVYLCASSLEAGGLTDTQYFGPGTRLTVL.

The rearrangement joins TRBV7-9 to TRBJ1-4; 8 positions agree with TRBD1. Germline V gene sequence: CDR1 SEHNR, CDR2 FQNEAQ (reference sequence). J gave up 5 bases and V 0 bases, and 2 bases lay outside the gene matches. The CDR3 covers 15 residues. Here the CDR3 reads CASSLAGTGNEKLFF. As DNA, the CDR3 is TGTGCCAGCAGCTTAGCCGGGACAGGAAATGAAAAACTGTTTTTT. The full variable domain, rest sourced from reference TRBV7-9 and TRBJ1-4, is DTGVSQNPRHKITKRGQNVTFRCDPISEHNRLYWYRQTLGQGPEFLTYFQNEAQLEKSRLLSDRFSAERPKGSFSTLEIQRTEQGDSAMYLCASSLAGTGNEKLFFGSGTQLSVL.

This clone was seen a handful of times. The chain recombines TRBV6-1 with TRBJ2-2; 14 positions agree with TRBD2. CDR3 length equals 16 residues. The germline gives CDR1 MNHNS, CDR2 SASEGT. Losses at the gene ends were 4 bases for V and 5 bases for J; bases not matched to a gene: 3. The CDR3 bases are TGTGCCAGCAGTGCGACTAGCGGGGGGGCAACCGGGGAGCTGTTTTTT. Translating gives CASSATSGGATGELFF.

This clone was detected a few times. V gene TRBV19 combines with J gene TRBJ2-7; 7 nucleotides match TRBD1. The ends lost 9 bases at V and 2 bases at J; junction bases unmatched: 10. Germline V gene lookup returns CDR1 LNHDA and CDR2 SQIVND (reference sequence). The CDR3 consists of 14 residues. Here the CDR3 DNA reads TGTGCCAGCAGACACCGGACAGGCGCCTACGAGCAGTACTTC. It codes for CASRHRTGAYEQYF.

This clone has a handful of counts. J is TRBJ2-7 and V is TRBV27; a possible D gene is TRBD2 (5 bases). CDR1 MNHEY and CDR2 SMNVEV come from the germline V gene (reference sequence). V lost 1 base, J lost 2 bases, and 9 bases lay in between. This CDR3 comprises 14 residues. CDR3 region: CASSLWGEPYEQYF. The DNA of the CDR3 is TGTGCCAGCAGTTTATGGGGAGAACCCTACGAGCAGTACTTC.

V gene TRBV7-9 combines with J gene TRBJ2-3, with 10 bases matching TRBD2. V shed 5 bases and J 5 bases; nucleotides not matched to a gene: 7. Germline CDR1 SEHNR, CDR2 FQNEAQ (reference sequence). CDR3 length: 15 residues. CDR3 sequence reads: CASSRSGGLGDTQYF. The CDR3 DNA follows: TGTGCCAGCAGCCGTAGCGGGGGGCTAGGAGATACGCAGTATTTT.

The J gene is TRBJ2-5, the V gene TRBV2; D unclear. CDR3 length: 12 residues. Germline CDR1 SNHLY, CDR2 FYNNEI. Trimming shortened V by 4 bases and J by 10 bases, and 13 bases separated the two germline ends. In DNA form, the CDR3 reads TGTGCCAGCAGTGCGGAGAAGTTGGGCCAGTACTTC. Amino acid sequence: CASSAEKLGQYF. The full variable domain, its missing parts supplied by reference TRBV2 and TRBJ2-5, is EPEVTQTPSHQVTQMGQEVILRCVPISNHLYFYWYRQILGQKVEFLVSFYNNEISEKSEIFDDQFSVERPDGSNFTLKIRSTKLEDSAMYFCASSAEKLGQYFGPGTRLLVL.